This is a list of T cell receptor beta chains from one sample in a study of CD4 T cells in relation to SARS-CoV-2 and coronaviruses. Their antigen targets remain unknown. Some clones are missing from TCRdb's copy, which holds only in-frame ones; the method was immunoSEQ multiplex PCR. The table lists roughly 43,000 clones, 82% of them singletons, with over 1.1% in the top ten. Sequencing used naive CD4+ T cells from PBMCs, cultured in vitro. These receptors all come from an adult with COVID-19. Both conserved end residues are trimmed from each CDR3. D genes are given only for firm matches.

TRBJ1-6	TRBV5-4	TRBD1	ASSVQGARNSPLH
TRBJ1-2	TRBV9	TRBD1	ASSPDREGDYGYT
TRBJ2-2	TRBV6-5	NA	ASSYSTGMTGELF
TRBJ2-1	TRBV4-3	NA	ASSQDPRGSGLANEQF
TRBJ1-1	TRBV27	NA	ASNPGRGTEAF
TRBJ1-6	TRBV25-1	TRBD1	ASSASLGQGSLPLH
TRBJ2-7	TRBV5-4	NA	ASSLKGNPHEQY
TRBJ2-7	TRBV28	NA	ASSTTQTAEQY
TRBJ1-3	TRBV15	NA	ATSSEQSYSGNTIY
TRBJ1-4	TRBV10-3	NA	AISESGRGREKLF
TRBJ2-7	TRBV5-4	NA	ASGPHGASVQSYEQY
TRBJ1-3	TRBV5-1	TRBD1	ASSLAPGGSGNTIY
TRBJ2-2	TRBV4-2	TRBD2	ASSQGPLAGWNTGELF
TRBJ2-1	TRBV5-6	NA	ASSLPWRDYGQF
TRBJ2-2	TRBV7-9	TRBD2	ASSMTSGNTGELF
TRBJ2-1	TRBV5-1	TRBD2	ASNPLAGGPHEQF
TRBJ2-1	TRBV9	TRBD2	ASSAPTLAGPYNEQF
TRBJ2-3	TRBV5-3	TRBD2	ARSSRDGLAPKHEYTQY